A single sample is the source of the 20 T cell receptor beta chains below, sequenced in a study of T cells in women clearing cervical HPV infection (dated by TCRdb to the late 2010s). Library generation was performed with the immunoSEQ multiplex PCR assay. TCRdb mirrors the immuneACCESS table, restricted to in-frame sequences. Some clones are absent from its copies; in checked studies, under half trace to an unresolved V gene, and the reason for the others is unknown. This sample's clone table shows around 31,000 clones. Of the sample, over 3% falls within the top ten clones. Material for sequencing was blood buffy coat. The receptor source for this set is a woman between 18 and 70 years old with a cervical HPV16 infection that either progressed to CIN3+ or cleared (not recorded which).

On this clone itself: The read halts 3 residues ahead of the CDR3 end, with the missing end drawn from the germline J gene. The chain links TRBV15 to TRBJ1-4, with TRBD1 identical over 10 bases. Germline V gene sequence: CDR1 LNHNV, CDR2 YYDKDF (reference sequence). The ends lost 2 bases at V and 6 bases at J; junction bases unmatched: 3. The CDR3 is 15 amino acids. Partial CDR3 DNA: TGTGCCACCAGCAGAAGACAGGGGGCTGATGAAAAA. It yields the protein CATSRRQGADEK. The CDR3 in its entirety is CATSRRQGADEKLFF.

A note on this clone: With the read ending 3 residues before the CDR3 end, the germline J gene is used to fill in that end. V gene TRBV7-7 combines with J gene TRBJ2-7, with 7 bases identical to TRBD1. Germline V gene sequence: CDR1 SSHAT, CDR2 FNYEAQ (reference sequence). There are 12 residues in the CDR3. V trimming: 11 bases; J trimming: 1 base; junction bases outside the gene matches: 5. CDR3 protein: CAVRQGSYEQYF. The CDR3 DNA, read in part, is TGTGCCGTTCGACAGGGTTCCTACGAG.

For this clone: The read terminates 3 residues ahead of where the CDR3 ends, so the germline J gene completes it. The chain couples TRBV5-6 to TRBJ1-2; 8 bases align to TRBD1. CDR1 is SGHDT and CDR2 is YYEEEE in the germline V gene. CDR3 size: 14 residues. J lost 4 bases, V lost 3 bases, and 5 bases had no gene match. CDR3 in amino acids: CASSSAGGGYGYTF. Partial CDR3 DNA: TGTGCCAGCAGCTCCGCAGGGGGCGGCTATGGC.

A word on this clone: Read coverage stops 3 residues before the CDR3 terminus; the germline J gene supplies the remainder. V gene TRBV12-3 or TRBV12-4 combines with J gene TRBJ1-1; no clear D. V was shortened by 8 bases and J by 4 bases, with 14 bases between the two germline ends. The CDR3 is 13 amino acids. CDR3 residues: CASGRSDLTEAFF. The part of the CDR3 DNA that was read is TGTGCCAGCGGGCGTAGCGACCTCACTGAA.

As to this clone: The read gets to within 3 residues of the CDR3 end, and the germline J gene fills in the rest. The chain has TRBV14 and TRBJ2-3; TRBD2 matches 9 bases. Per the germline V gene, CDR1 is SGHDN and CDR2 is FVKESK. The CDR3 covers 16 residues. Trimming cost V 2 bases and J 0 bases; bases outside gene matches: 3. The part of the CDR3 DNA that was read is TGTGCCAGCAGCCAAAGGCGGGGGGGAAGCACAGATACG. Encoded protein: CASSQRRGGSTDT. The entire CDR3 reads CASSQRRGGSTDTQYF.

Details on this clone: The sequence runs out 3 residues before the end of the CDR3; the remainder is reconstructed from the germline J gene. The J gene is TRBJ1-1, the V gene TRBV19, with 8 bases that match TRBD1. V lost 1 base and J lost 5; bases outside the gene matches: 12. There are 17 residues in the CDR3. Germline CDR1 reads LNHDA; CDR2 reads SQIVND (reference sequence). The chain's CDR3 is CASSIGLAGGGGTEAFF. The sequenced CDR3 bases are TGTGCCAGTAGTATAGGATTGGCAGGGGGCGGTGGGACTGAA. The full variable domain, in which reference TRBV19 and TRBJ1-1 provide the parts outside the CDR3, is DGGITQSPKYLFRKEGQNVTLSCEQNLNHDAMYWYRQDPGQGLRLIYYSQIVNDFQKGDIAEGYSVSREKKESFPLTVTSAQKNPTAFYLCASSIGLAGGGGTEAFFGQGTRLTVV.

The CDR3: CASSEVYRNSGNTIYF. CDR3 DNA, as far as it was read: TGTGCCAGCAGTGAAGTTTACAGGAACTCTGGAAACACC. The rearrangement joins TRBV6-1 to TRBJ1-3; perhaps TRBD1 as D (5 bases). The CDR3 end is not reached by the read, which stops 3 residues before it; the germline J gene fills it in. CDR3 length equals 16 residues. CDR1 is MNHNS, CDR2 SASEGT, per germline. Trimming took 1 base from V and 0 from J, leaving 10 bases between them.

Comment on this clone: The read comes to an end 3 residues before the CDR3 does, leaving the germline J gene to fill in the end. This chain links TRBV2 with TRBJ2-4, with D possibly matching TRBD2 (5 bases). Germline CDR1 reads SNHLY; CDR2 reads FYNNEI. This CDR3 is 14 amino acids long. Partial CDR3 DNA: TGTGCCAGCAGTCCTACTATTAACCCTGGAGGT. It codes for CASSPTINPGG. The complete CDR3 sequence is CASSPTINPGGQYF.

With regard to this clone: The CDR3 goes on 3 residues after the read ends, and that part is filled in from the germline J gene. This chain links TRBV18 with TRBJ1-2; 7 bases are a match to TRBD1. Germline trimming cut 1 base from V and 4 bases from J; bases unmatched to any gene: 0. The CDR3 totals 13 residues. Germline loops: CDR1 KGHSH, CDR2 LQKENI. The CDR3 loop reads CASSPRDSYGYTF. Incomplete CDR3 DNA: TGTGCCAGCTCACCACGGGACAGCTATGGC.

As regards this clone: The read finishes 3 residues shy of the CDR3 end, and the germline J gene is used to complete it. Other DNA sequences from this sample encode an identical CDR3 as well. The chain combines TRBV5-1 with TRBJ2-5, with 9 bases aligning to TRBD1. J gave up 4 bases and V 0 bases, and 4 bases lay outside the gene matches. Germline CDR1 SGHRS, CDR2 YFSETQ. CDR3 length: 15 amino acids. Incomplete CDR3 DNA: TGCGCCAGCAGCTTGGCGGGACAGGGAGGAGAGACC. This translates into CASSLAGQGGET. The complete CDR3 sequence is CASSLAGQGGETQYF.

On this clone: From the germline J gene comes the end of the CDR3, since the read stops 3 residues before it. The chain couples TRBV13 to TRBJ1-2, with D perhaps matching TRBD1 (5 bases). This CDR3 has 13 residues. Germline V gene sequence: CDR1 PRHDT, CDR2 FYEKMQ (reference sequence). CDR3 DNA (partial): TGTGCCAGCAGTATGGGCCCACGGGGGGGC. Amino acid sequence: CASSMGPRGG. The complete CDR3 reads CASSMGPRGGYTF.

To note about this clone: The read terminates 3 residues before the CDR3 end, so the remaining end is supplied by the germline J gene. The chain couples TRBV18 to TRBJ2-1; TRBD1 agrees at 8 bases. The CDR3 sequence is 17 residues long. The germline CDR1 and CDR2 sequences are KGHSH and LQKENI. Trimming at V came to 0 bases and at J to 6 bases, leaving 10 bases not matched to a gene. CDR3 DNA, as far as it was read: TGTGCCAGCTCACCACCGTTATTCGTACAGGGGGTCAATGAG. Translation: CASSPPLFVQGVNE. The CDR3 in full is CASSPPLFVQGVNEQFF.

On this clone: From the germline J gene comes the end of the CDR3, since the read stops 3 residues before it. This rearrangement joins TRBV11-2 to TRBJ1-1; D is unclear. The CDR3 contains 14 residues. Germline values: CDR1 SGHAT, CDR2 FQNNGV. Trimming took off 3 bases at V and 1 base at J, with 9 bases between the two ends. The CDR3 region is CASSFPYGNTEAFF. The covered CDR3 bases are TGTGCCAGCAGCTTCCCCTATGGGAACACTGAA.

A word on this clone: The CDR3 is cut off 3 residues early in the read; its end comes from the germline J gene. The rearrangement uses TRBV19 and TRBJ2-3; the D gene could be TRBD1 or TRBD2 (7 bases each). Looked up from germline, CDR1 is LNHDA and CDR2 is SQIVND (reference sequence). The CDR3 is 16 residues long. The CDR3 DNA, read in part, is TGTGCCAGTTCCTCCACGGGGAGGGGGCGAGGTCAGCCG. This codes for CASSSTGRGRGQP. The complete CDR3 reads CASSSTGRGRGQPQYF.

About this clone: Read coverage stops 3 residues before the CDR3 terminus; the germline J gene supplies the remainder. In the same sample, other DNA sequences code for this CDR3. The rearrangement links TRBV7-9 to TRBJ2-3; 8 nucleotides align to TRBD2. The CDR3 contains 14 residues. Germline CDR1 SEHNR, CDR2 FQNEAQ (reference sequence). The DNA read from the CDR3 is TGTGCCAGCAGTCATTCGGGGGGGAGGGAGACG. Amino acids: CASSHSGGRET. The whole CDR3 sequence is CASSHSGGRETQYF.

About this clone: The read falls 3 residues short of the CDR3 end, and the missing part is taken from the germline J gene. V gene TRBV2 combines with J gene TRBJ1-5; TRBD1 agrees at 10 bases. Germline V gives CDR1 SNHLY, CDR2 FYNNEI. There are 17 residues in the CDR3. Germline trimming cut 2 bases from V and 0 bases from J; bases unmatched to any gene: 4. This chain's CDR3 is CASSELGTGDSNQPQHF. CDR3 DNA, as far as it was read: TGTGCCAGCAGTGAACTTGGGACAGGGGATAGCAATCAGCCC.

Concerning this clone itself: The read ends 3 residues shy of where the CDR3 ends; the end is completed using the germline J gene. The chain combines TRBV11-2 with TRBJ2-2; D not resolved. V dropped 3 bases and J dropped 1 base, with 6 bases sitting between them. CDR1 is SGHAT and CDR2 is FQNNGV in the germline V gene. The CDR3 has 14 amino acids. CDR3 bases read: TGTGCCAGCAGCTTTTGGCAGAACACCGGGGAG. Encoded protein: CASSFWQNTGE. The CDR3 as a whole reads CASSFWQNTGELFF.

Worth noting for this clone: Read sequence stops 3 residues before the CDR3 end, and the germline J gene provides the missing end. J is TRBJ2-2 and V is TRBV18; 8 bases map to TRBD1. Germline V gene data show CDR1 as KGHSH and CDR2 as LQKENI. CDR3 size: 14 residues. This chain's CDR3 is CASSPRQGYEKLFF. CDR3 DNA, as far as it was read: TGTGCCAGCTCACCCAGACAGGGGTATGAAAAG. Drawing the rest from reference TRBV18 and TRBJ2-2, the complete variable domain is NAGVMQNPRHLVRRRGQEARLRCSPMKGHSHVYWYRQLPEEGLKFMVYLQKENIIDESGMPKERFSAEFPKEGPSILRIQQVVRGDSAAYFCASSPRQGYEKLFFGEGSRLTVL.

Points on this clone: Read data end 3 residues before the CDR3 end; the end is taken from the germline J gene. The same CDR3 is also encoded by other DNA sequences in this sample. This chain connects TRBV4-1 to TRBJ1-2; 9 bases align to TRBD1. This CDR3 is built from 16 residues. The germline CDR1 and CDR2 sequences are MGHRA and YSYEKL. CDR3 DNA, as far as it was read: TGCGCCAGCAGCCAAGGCCGGGACAGGGACTATGGAGGC. Translating gives CASSQGRDRDYGG. The whole CDR3 protein reads CASSQGRDRDYGGYTF.

With respect to this clone: The CDR3 end is not reached by the read, which stops 3 residues before it; the germline J gene fills it in. This chain joins TRBV6-2 or TRBV6-3 and TRBJ2-2; TRBD2 agrees at 10 bases. The germline CDR1 and CDR2 sequences are MNHEY and SVGEGT. V gave up 6 bases and J gave up 3 bases; unmatched junction bases: 7. This CDR3 has 16 amino acids. The CDR3 bases that were read are TGTGCCAGCAGACCCCTAGCGGGGGAAGACACCGGGGAG. Translating gives CASRPLAGEDTGE. The whole CDR3 reads CASRPLAGEDTGELFF.